The 23 T cell receptor beta chains given below trace back to one sample, sequenced in a study of cytomegalovirus exposure and HLA in healthy donors. PCR was performed using 60 Vbeta and 13 Jbeta primers. Assay: immunoSEQ multiplex PCR; the TCRdb copy retains only in-frame clones and omits some. The sample records just over 150,000 clones, 75% to 80% being singletons. Sequenced sample: PBMCs. These receptor sequences come from a woman aged 45 to 65 in good health and CMV-seropositive.

J is TRBJ1-4 and V is TRBV9; a possible D gene is TRBD1 (5 bases). This CDR3 contains 14 residues. The germline V gene encodes CDR1 SGDLS and CDR2 YYNGEE. Trimming removed 4 bases at V and 5 bases at J, with 12 bases between. The CDR3 protein is CASSPGTGNEKLFF. The CDR3 nucleotides read TGTGCCAGCAGCCCAGGGACTGGGAATGAAAAACTGTTTTTT. Based on the CDR3 plus reference TRBV9 and TRBJ1-4, the full variable domain is DSGVTQTPKHLITATGQRVTLRCSPRSGDLSVYWYQQSLDQGLQFLIQYYNGEERAKGNILERFSAQQFPDLHSELNLSSLELGDSALYFCASSPGTGNEKLFFGSGTQLSVL.

The rearrangement links TRBV14 to TRBJ1-4; D is perhaps TRBD1 (6 bases). V was clipped by 3 bases and J by 0 bases, with 14 bases between them. This CDR3 region has 17 residues. Germline-derived CDR1 and CDR2 are SGHDN and FVKESK. DNA of the CDR3: TGTGCCAGCAGCCACCGTCGACAGGCGCCAACTAATGAAAAACTGTTTTTT. This gives the protein CASSHRRQAPTNEKLFF.

V is TRBV2 and J is TRBJ2-3, with 7 bases identical to TRBD2. This CDR3 is built from 15 residues. Germline trimming cut 4 bases from V and 11 bases from J; bases unmatched to any gene: 15. Germline lookup yields CDR1 SNHLY and CDR2 FYNNEI. The CDR3 sequence: CASSARTSGGFGQYF. The CDR3 DNA follows: TGTGCCAGCAGTGCCAGGACTAGTGGCGGGTTCGGGCAGTATTTT.

The V call is TRBV25-1, the J call TRBJ2-5, with 10 bases that match TRBD1. Germline CDR1 MGHDK, CDR2 SYGVNS. This CDR3 contains 16 residues. The V segment lost 1 base and the J segment 2 bases; nucleotides outside the gene matches: 4. The CDR3 region is CASSEWRDRGQETQYF. In nucleotides, the CDR3 is TGTGCCAGCAGTGAATGGAGGGACAGGGGACAAGAGACCCAGTACTTC.

The genes are TRBV29-1 and TRBJ1-1; D possibly corresponds to TRBD1 (5 bases). The V end lost 2 bases, the J end lost 1 base, and 8 bases lay between the germline ends. Looked up from germline, CDR1 is SQVTM and CDR2 is ANQGSEA. The CDR3 loop spans 13 amino acids. CDR3 nucleotides: TGCAGCGTTGAAAGACAGACGAACACTGAAGCTTTCTTT. Its translation is CSVERQTNTEAFF.

The CDR3 coding sequence is TGCGCCAGCAGCCAAGATGAACTAGCGGGAGCCGGCCGGCAGTACTTC. Amino acid sequence: CASSQDELAGAGRQYF. The genes are TRBV4-1 and TRBJ2-7, with 11 positions matching TRBD2. The trim removed 0 bases at V and 9 bases at J, leaving 10 bases unmatched. In germline, CDR1 is MGHRA, CDR2 YSYEKL. This CDR3 spans 16 amino acids.

The chain is built from TRBV2 and TRBJ2-5; D possibly corresponds to TRBD2 (5 bases). V was trimmed by 4 bases and J by 3 bases, leaving 9 bases between them. The CDR3 is 13 residues long. Looked up from germline, CDR1 is SNHLY and CDR2 is FYNNEI. The CDR3 sequence: CASSGRWEETQYF. DNA of the CDR3: TGTGCCAGCAGTGGGAGGTGGGAAGAGACCCAGTACTTC.

The sample holds one count of this clone. The V call is TRBV4-1, the J call TRBJ2-3; TRBD2 matches at 7 bases. Trimming took 1 base from V and 4 from J; bases not matched to a gene: 5. Germline CDR1 reads MGHRA; CDR2 reads YSYEKL. This CDR3 contains 15 residues. This CDR3 is CASSQGTGRADTQYF. In nucleotides, the CDR3 is TGCGCCAGCAGCCAAGGGACGGGGAGGGCAGATACGCAGTATTTT.

The V and J genes are TRBV7-2 and TRBJ2-7, with 8 bases aligning to TRBD2. Trimming removed 3 bases from V and 2 bases from J; junction bases left unmatched: 3. Germline V gene lookup returns CDR1 SGHTA and CDR2 FQGNSA. The CDR3 length is 14 residues. The CDR3 sequence is CASSFSGGPYEQYF. DNA for the CDR3: TGTGCCAGCAGCTTCAGCGGGGGCCCCTACGAGCAGTACTTC.

This clone was observed a single time. This sequence joins TRBV4-1 and TRBJ1-5; D gene ambiguous. CDR3 length equals 13 residues. Germline loops: CDR1 MGHRA, CDR2 YSYEKL. Trimming stripped 3 bases from V and 8 bases from J, with 11 bases between. In nucleotides, the CDR3 is TGCGCCAGCAGCCAGCGGGGTTTGGAGCCCCAGCATTTT. It specifies CASSQRGLEPQHF.

The chain is built from TRBV10-2 and TRBJ2-2; D unresolved. In germline, CDR1 is WSHSY, CDR2 SAAADI. With 3 bases removed from V and 6 bases from J, the gap between germline ends came to 8 bases. This CDR3 is 13 amino acids long. The CDR3 reads CASSDSFSGELFF. CDR3 nucleotide sequence: TGCGCCAGCAGTGATTCCTTCTCCGGGGAGCTGTTTTTT.

This sequence joins TRBV10-1 and TRBJ1-5, with D possibly matching TRBD1 (5 bases). Per germline, CDR1 WNHNN and CDR2 SYGVQD (reference sequence). Trimming took 2 bases from V and 7 from J, leaving 18 bases between them. CDR3 length: 16 amino acids. CDR3 sequence (DNA): TGCGCCAGCAGTGAGGTTATTATCAGGGAACGGCAGCCCCAGCATTTT. Encoded protein: CASSEVIIRERQPQHF.

This rearrangement joins TRBV6-6 to TRBJ2-7, with D tentatively TRBD2 (5 bases). The CDR3 is 13 residues long. Germline-derived CDR1 and CDR2 are MNHNY and SVGAGI (reference sequence). The V gene lost 5 bases and the J gene lost 2 bases, with 10 bases spanning the gap. The CDR3 loop is CASSPARAYEQYF. In DNA form, the CDR3 reads TGTGCCAGCAGTCCGGCGCGGGCCTACGAGCAGTACTTC.

V gene TRBV10-2 combines with J gene TRBJ2-3, with TRBD2 matching over 10 bases. With 7 bases clipped from V and 0 bases from J, the junction kept 4 bases outside the gene matches. Germline CDR1 reads WSHSY; CDR2 reads SAAADI. The CDR3 is 15 amino acids. The CDR3 DNA reads TGCGCCAGCACCGAAGCGGGGGGGAGCACAGATACGCAGTATTTT. This translates into CASTEAGGSTDTQYF.

This clone was detected a few times. The chain combines TRBV28 with TRBJ2-3; possibly TRBD1 for D (5 bases). The V gene's germline CDR1 is MDHEN and CDR2 SYDVKM. The CDR3 spans 15 residues. The V gene lost 6 bases and the J gene lost 1 base, with 14 bases spanning the gap. In DNA form, the CDR3 reads TGTGCCAGCAGCCCTACAGGCTCCGGCACAGATACGCAGTATTTT. It specifies CASSPTGSGTDTQYF. The whole variable domain, filled in from reference TRBV28 and TRBJ2-3, reads DVKVTQSSRYLVKRTGEKVFLECVQDMDHENMFWYRQDPGLGLRLIYFSYDVKMKEKGDIPEGYSVSREKKERFSLILESASTNQTSMYLCASSPTGSGTDTQYFGPGTRLTVL.

The chain couples TRBV6-1 to TRBJ1-3; D gene uncertain. The ends were cut back, 0 bases at V and 0 bases at J, with 12 bases in the middle. Per the germline V gene, CDR1 is MNHNS and CDR2 is SASEGT. CDR3 length: 17 residues. The CDR3, as DNA: TGTGCCAGCAGTGAAGCGCACGGAGGCAGCTCTGGAAACACCATATATTTT. Protein product: CASSEAHGGSSGNTIYF.

This clone has only one observation. This chain joins TRBV4-3 and TRBJ1-4; TRBD1 matches 8 bases. V shed 1 base and J 4 bases; nucleotides not matched to a gene: 5. This CDR3 is built from 16 residues. Germline CDR1 is LGHNA and CDR2 is YSLEER. The DNA of the CDR3 is TGCGCCAGCAGCCAAGTTCGACAGGGGATTAATGAAAAACTGTTTTTT. Amino acid sequence: CASSQVRQGINEKLFF.

The chain combines TRBV5-1 with TRBJ2-5, with TRBD1 identical over 8 bases. This CDR3 is 15 amino acids long. J gave up 1 base and V 4 bases, and 6 bases lay outside the gene matches. Germline V CDR1 and CDR2: SGHRS, YFSETQ. Here the CDR3 DNA reads TGCGCCAGCAGCGCCACCGGGACAGGCCAAGAGACCCAGTACTTC. Protein: CASSATGTGQETQYF.

In its sample, this clone was seen once. V and J are TRBV19 and TRBJ1-1; TRBD1 might be the D (5 bases). V was cut by 4 bases and J by 1 base, with 10 bases left in between. Germline V lookup: CDR1 LNHDA, CDR2 SQIVND (reference sequence). This CDR3 spans 14 amino acids. The CDR3 spells CASSTWGGNTEAFF. The DNA for the CDR3 is TGTGCCAGTAGTACCTGGGGGGGGAACACTGAAGCTTTCTTT.

This clone was counted once. The chain carries TRBV5-6 and TRBJ2-7, with 11 bases identical to TRBD1. Germline V CDR1 and CDR2: SGHDT, YYEEEE. Trimming at V came to 4 bases and at J to 5 bases, leaving 2 bases not matched to a gene. The CDR3 spans 13 residues. CDR3 amino acids: CASSRDRGNEQYF. The CDR3 nucleotides read TGTGCCAGCAGCCGGGACAGGGGGAACGAGCAGTACTTC.

This chain links TRBV1 with TRBJ1-1; the D segment call TRBD1 is taken from the table without a DNA check. TRBV1 is tagged as a pseudogene. The CDR3 spans 17 residues. CDR3 sequence: CTSSPDHLRDRDTEAFF. CDR3 in DNA: TGCACCAGCAGCCCCGATCATCTGCGGGACAGGGACACTGAAGCTTTCTTT.

CDR3 in DNA: TGTGCCAGCAGCTTAGGGATAGCGGCAACCCCCAGGGATGAGCAGTTCTTC. It specifies CASSLGIAATPRDEQFF. The chain is built from TRBV7-9 and TRBJ2-1; the D gene is possibly TRBD2 (6 bases). CDR3 length: 17 amino acids. V was pared by 1 base and J by 8 bases, with 21 bases between. Germline V lookup: CDR1 SEHNR, CDR2 FQNEAQ (reference sequence). The full variable domain, completed using reference TRBV7-9 and TRBJ2-1, is DTGVSQNPRHKITKRGQNVTFRCDPISEHNRLYWYRQTLGQGPEFLTYFQNEAQLEKSRLLSDRFSAERPKGSFSTLEIQRTEQGDSAMYLCASSLGIAATPRDEQFFGPGTRLTVL.

Only one count was recorded for this clone. This chain connects TRBV2 to TRBJ1-4; TRBD1 matches at 8 bases. Germline CDR1 SNHLY, CDR2 FYNNEI. The CDR3 runs to 13 residues. V lost 10 bases and J lost 3; bases outside the gene matches: 4. The CDR3 loop reads CATKDRANEKLFF. The CDR3 nucleotides are TGTGCCACCAAGGACAGGGCTAATGAAAAACTGTTTTTT.